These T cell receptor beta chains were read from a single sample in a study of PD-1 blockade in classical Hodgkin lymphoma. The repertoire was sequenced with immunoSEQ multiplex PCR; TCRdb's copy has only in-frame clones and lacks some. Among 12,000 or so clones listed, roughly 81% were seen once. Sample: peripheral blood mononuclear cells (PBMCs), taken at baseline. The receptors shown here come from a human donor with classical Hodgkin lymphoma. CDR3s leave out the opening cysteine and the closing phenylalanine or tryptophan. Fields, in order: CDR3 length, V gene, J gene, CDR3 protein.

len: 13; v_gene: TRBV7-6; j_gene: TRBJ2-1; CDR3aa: ASSLGGVPYNEQF
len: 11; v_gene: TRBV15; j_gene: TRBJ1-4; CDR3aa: ATSRGPNEKLF
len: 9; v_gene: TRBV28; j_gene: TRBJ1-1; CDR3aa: ASGVRFEAF
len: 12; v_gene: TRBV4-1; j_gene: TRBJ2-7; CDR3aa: ASSQGTGTYEQY
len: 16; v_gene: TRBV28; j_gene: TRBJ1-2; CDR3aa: ASSLFSVRGGVVYGYT
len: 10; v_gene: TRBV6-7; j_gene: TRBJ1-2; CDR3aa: AIPRGRRGYT
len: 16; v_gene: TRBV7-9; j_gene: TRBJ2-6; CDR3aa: ASSSLAGGYSGANVLT
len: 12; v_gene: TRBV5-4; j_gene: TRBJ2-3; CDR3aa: ASRTGYRTDTQY
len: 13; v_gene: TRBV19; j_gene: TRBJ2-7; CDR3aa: ASSPSITGAIEQY
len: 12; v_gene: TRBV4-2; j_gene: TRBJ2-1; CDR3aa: ASSQELRGVEQF
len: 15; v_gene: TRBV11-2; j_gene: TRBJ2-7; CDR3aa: ASSLGVASGTLHEQY
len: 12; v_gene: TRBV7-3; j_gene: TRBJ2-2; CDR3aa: ASSSITGGGELF
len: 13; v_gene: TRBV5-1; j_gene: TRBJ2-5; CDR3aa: ASSLAGQGGETQY
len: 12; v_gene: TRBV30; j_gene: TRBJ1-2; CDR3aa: AWSVPEANYGYT
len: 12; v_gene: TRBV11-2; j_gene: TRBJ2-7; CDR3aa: ASRGTGYSYEQY
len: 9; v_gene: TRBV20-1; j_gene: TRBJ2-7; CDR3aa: SASEEYEQY
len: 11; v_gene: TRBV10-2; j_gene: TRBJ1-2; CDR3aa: ASSEGEIGGYT
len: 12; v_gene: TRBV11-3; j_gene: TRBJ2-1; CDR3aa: ASRDRGSYNEQF
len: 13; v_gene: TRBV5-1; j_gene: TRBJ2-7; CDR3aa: ASSLAGGSYYEQY
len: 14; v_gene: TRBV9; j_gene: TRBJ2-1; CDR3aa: ASSVALGGLIDEQF
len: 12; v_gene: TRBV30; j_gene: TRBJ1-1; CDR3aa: AWSVIKGPTEAF
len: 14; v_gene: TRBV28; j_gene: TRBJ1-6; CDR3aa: ASSFAPGPGNSPLH
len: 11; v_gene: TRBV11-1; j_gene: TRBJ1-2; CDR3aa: ASSQGTGSGYT
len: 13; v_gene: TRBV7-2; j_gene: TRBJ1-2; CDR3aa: ASSLGSGQPYGYT
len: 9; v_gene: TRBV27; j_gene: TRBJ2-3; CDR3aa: ASTNTDTQY
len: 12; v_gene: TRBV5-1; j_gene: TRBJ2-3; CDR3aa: ASVRGGSTDTQY
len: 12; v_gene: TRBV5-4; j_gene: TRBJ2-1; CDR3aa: ASSHGGRMNEQF
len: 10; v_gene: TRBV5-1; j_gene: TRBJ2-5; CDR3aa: ASTLWGETQY
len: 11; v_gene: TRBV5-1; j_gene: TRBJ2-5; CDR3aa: ASSSGGGETQY
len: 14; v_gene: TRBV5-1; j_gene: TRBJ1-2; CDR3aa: ASSLFQRVANYGYT
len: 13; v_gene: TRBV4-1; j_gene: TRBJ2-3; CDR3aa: ASSPASGFTDTQY
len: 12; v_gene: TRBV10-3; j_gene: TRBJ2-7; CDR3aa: AISGGGVSYEQY
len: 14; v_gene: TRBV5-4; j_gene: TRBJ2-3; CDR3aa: ASSLANRGGTDTQY
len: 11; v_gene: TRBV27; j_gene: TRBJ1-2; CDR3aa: ASSPRTGGGYT
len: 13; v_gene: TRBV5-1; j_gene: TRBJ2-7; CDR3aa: ASSLSPGTGNEQY
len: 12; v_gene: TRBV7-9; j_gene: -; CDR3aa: ASTDDRSSYEQY
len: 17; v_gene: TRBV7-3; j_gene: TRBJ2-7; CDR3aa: ASSLTGLAGGFHSYEQY
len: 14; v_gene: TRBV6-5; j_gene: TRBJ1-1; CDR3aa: ASSYGKGARVTEAF
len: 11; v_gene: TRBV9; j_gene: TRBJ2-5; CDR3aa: ASSATPGVTQY
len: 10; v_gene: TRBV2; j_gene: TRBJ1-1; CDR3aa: ASSGRDSLAF
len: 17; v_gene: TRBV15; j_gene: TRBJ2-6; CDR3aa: ATSRGGGTGVGGANVLT
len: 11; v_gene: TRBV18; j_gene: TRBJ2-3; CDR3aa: ASSPGSTDTQY
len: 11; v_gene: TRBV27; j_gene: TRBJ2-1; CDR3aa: ASGDTGYNEQF
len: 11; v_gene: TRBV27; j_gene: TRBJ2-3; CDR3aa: ASSLYYRTGEY
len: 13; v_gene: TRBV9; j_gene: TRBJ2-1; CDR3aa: ASSVGIGGINEQF
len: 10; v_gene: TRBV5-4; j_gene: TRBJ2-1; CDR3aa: ASSLDGGKQF
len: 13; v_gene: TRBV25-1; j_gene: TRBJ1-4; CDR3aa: ASSDVGGSNEKLF
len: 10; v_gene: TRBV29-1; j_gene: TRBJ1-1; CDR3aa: SVGQHGTEAF
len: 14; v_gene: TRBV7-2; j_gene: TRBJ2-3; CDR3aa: ASSLARTSGVDTQY
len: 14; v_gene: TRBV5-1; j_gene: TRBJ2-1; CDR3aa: ASSLGTSGIYNEQF
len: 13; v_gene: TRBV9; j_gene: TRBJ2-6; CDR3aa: ASSGQAAGANVLT
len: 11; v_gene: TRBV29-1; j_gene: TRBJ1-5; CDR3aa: SVSDGVSQPQH
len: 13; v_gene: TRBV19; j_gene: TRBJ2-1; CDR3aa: ASMPRAGAYNEQF
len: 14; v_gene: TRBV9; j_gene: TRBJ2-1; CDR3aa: ASSRGGGGAYNEQF
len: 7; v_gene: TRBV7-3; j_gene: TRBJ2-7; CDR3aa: ASSLSAY
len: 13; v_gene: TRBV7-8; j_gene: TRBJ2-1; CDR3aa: ASSLASGAYNEQF
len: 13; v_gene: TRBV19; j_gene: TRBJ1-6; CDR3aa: ASSIGAGDNSPLH
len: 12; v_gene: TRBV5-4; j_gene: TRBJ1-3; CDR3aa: ASGSSRAGNTIY